The 14 T cell receptor beta chains presented below share a single source sample, sequenced in a study of PD-1 blockade in mismatch repair-deficient tumors (TCRdb year 2017). Libraries came from the immunoSEQ multiplex PCR assay. The table was pulled from immuneACCESS by TCRdb, which kept in-frame rearrangements only. Such tables lose some clones; where checked, under half of the loss comes from unresolved V genes, and the rest has no known cause. In all, the sample holds around 68,000 clones, and around 80% of those were seen once. 4.5% to 7% of the sample lies in the top ten. This material consisted of peripheral blood, taken 2 weeks after starting pembrolizumab. The receptors come from an adult with mismatch repair-deficient cancer.

In its sample, this clone was seen once. The J gene is TRBJ2-5, the V gene TRBV2; TRBD2 is a possible D gene (6 bases). The CDR3 totals 14 residues. Germline V gene data show CDR1 as SNHLY and CDR2 as FYNNEI. The V and J ends lost 5 bases and 2 bases respectively, with 12 bases between them. This CDR3 is CASSSTSQQETQYF. For the CDR3, the DNA is TGTGCCAGCAGTTCGACTAGTCAGCAAGAGACCCAGTACTTC.

The chain combines TRBV11-1 with TRBJ2-7; D is unresolved. The V end was cut by 1 base, the J end by 9 bases, with 7 bases between. This CDR3 comprises 11 residues. CDR1 and CDR2 from the germline V gene are SGHAT and FQDESV (reference sequence). CDR3 protein: CASSLDVGQYF. The CDR3 bases are TGTGCCAGCAGCTTAGATGTGGGGCAGTACTTC.

This clone was found once. This chain uses TRBV6-6 with TRBJ1-2; the match to TRBD1 covers 8 bases. J lost 5 bases, V lost 5 bases, and 7 bases had no gene match. Germline CDR1 reads MNHNY; CDR2 reads SVGAGI (reference sequence). This CDR3 region has 14 residues. CDR3 coding DNA: TGTGCCAGCAGTGTGACAGGGGCCCCTTATGGCTACACCTTC. This codes for CASSVTGAPYGYTF.

The gene calls are TRBV9 and TRBJ2-1, with 8 bases fitting TRBD2. After removal of 3 bases from V and 2 bases from J, the junction contained 7 bases not matched to a gene. The CDR3 runs 16 residues. Per the germline V gene, CDR1 is SGDLS and CDR2 is YYNGEE. CDR3 amino acids: CASSASGGETYNEQFF. In DNA, the CDR3 is TGTGCCAGCAGCGCGAGCGGGGGAGAGACCTACAATGAGCAGTTCTTC.

The chain has TRBV6-6 and TRBJ1-2; no clear D. V gave up 10 bases and J gave up 5 bases, with 20 bases separating them. In germline, CDR1 is MNHNY, CDR2 SVGAGI (reference sequence). The CDR3 length is 14 residues. For the CDR3, the DNA is TGTGCCACCGGGCCAGGAGCCCGACGGTATGGCTACACCTTC. This encodes CATGPGARRYGYTF.

V usage is TRBV7-8 and J usage is TRBJ2-5; 9 bases align to TRBD2. This CDR3 spans 16 amino acids. V shed 7 bases and J 4 bases; nucleotides not matched to a gene: 13. Per germline, CDR1 SGHVS and CDR2 FQNEAQ. CDR3 residues: CASTTALAGEGETQYF. The DNA of the CDR3 is TGTGCCAGCACCACCGCCTTAGCGGGAGAGGGAGAGACCCAGTACTTC.

The chain joins TRBV25-1 to TRBJ2-5, with TRBD1 matching 7 bases. J lost 2 bases, V lost 7 bases, and 4 bases had no gene match. The CDR3 covers 13 residues. Germline CDR1 is MGHDK and CDR2 is SYGVNS. The CDR3 reads CASMYRGQETQYF. The CDR3 DNA sequence: TGTGCCAGCATGTACAGGGGACAAGAGACCCAGTACTTC.

The chain employs TRBV11-1 and TRBJ1-5, with TRBD1 as a possible D gene (5 bases). Trimming cost V 2 bases and J 5 bases, with 7 bases left between them. CDR1 and CDR2 from the germline V gene are SGHAT and FQDESV (reference sequence). This CDR3 is built from 13 residues. In nucleotides, the CDR3 is TGTGCCAGCAGCTTACGGGACGATCAGCCCCAGCATTTT. It yields the protein CASSLRDDQPQHF.

The V and J genes are TRBV19 and TRBJ1-1; weak D call: TRBD1 (6 bases). The CDR3 contains 14 residues. V was shortened by 1 base and J by 5 bases, with 11 bases between the two germline ends. Germline V lookup: CDR1 LNHDA, CDR2 SQIVND (reference sequence). The CDR3 reads CASSIGQGITEAFF. For the CDR3, the DNA is TGTGCCAGTAGTATAGGCCAGGGGATAACTGAAGCTTTCTTT.

This clone came up a few times. V gene TRBV27 combines with J gene TRBJ1-2; 9 positions match TRBD1. CDR3 size: 12 residues. With 7 bases clipped from V and 8 bases from J, the junction kept 5 bases outside the gene matches. Germline CDR1 MNHEY, CDR2 SMNVEV (reference sequence). The CDR3 loop is CASKNRGLGYTF. CDR3 DNA sequence: TGTGCCAGCAAAAACAGGGGGCTCGGCTACACCTTC.

The chain employs TRBV7-7 and TRBJ1-4, with D uncertain. Looked up from germline, CDR1 is SSHAT and CDR2 is FNYEAQ (reference sequence). The CDR3 covers 14 residues. The CDR3 is CASSTDPTNEKLFF. The CDR3 DNA is TGTGCTAGCTCAACAGACCCAACTAATGAAAAACTGTTTTTT.

The V gene is TRBV27, the J gene TRBJ1-2; D gene unclear. The CDR3 consists of 15 residues. Trimming pared 2 bases from V and 3 bases from J, leaving 13 bases between. Germline assignment: CDR1 MNHEY and CDR2 SMNVEV (reference sequence). The CDR3 loop reads CASSLSGVRYYGYTF. The DNA of the CDR3 is TGTGCCAGCAGTTTAAGCGGAGTTAGATACTATGGCTACACCTTC.

The chain joins TRBV6-1 to TRBJ1-1; D call uncertain. V was cut by 6 bases and J by 6 bases, with 8 bases left in between. CDR1 MNHNS and CDR2 SASEGT come from the germline V gene. The CDR3 is 11 amino acids. For the CDR3, the DNA is TGTGCCAGCAGAGATGAGGCTGAAGCTTTCTTT. This gives the protein CASRDEAEAFF.

The genes are TRBV5-4 and TRBJ1-1; possibly TRBD1 for D (5 bases). Germline assignment: CDR1 SGHNT and CDR2 YYREEE (reference sequence). Trimming removed 1 base from V and 5 bases from J, with 15 bases in between. This CDR3 has 15 amino acids. The CDR3 reads CASSLIGGVETEAFF. CDR3 DNA: TGTGCCAGCAGCTTGATCGGAGGGGTAGAAACTGAAGCTTTCTTT.